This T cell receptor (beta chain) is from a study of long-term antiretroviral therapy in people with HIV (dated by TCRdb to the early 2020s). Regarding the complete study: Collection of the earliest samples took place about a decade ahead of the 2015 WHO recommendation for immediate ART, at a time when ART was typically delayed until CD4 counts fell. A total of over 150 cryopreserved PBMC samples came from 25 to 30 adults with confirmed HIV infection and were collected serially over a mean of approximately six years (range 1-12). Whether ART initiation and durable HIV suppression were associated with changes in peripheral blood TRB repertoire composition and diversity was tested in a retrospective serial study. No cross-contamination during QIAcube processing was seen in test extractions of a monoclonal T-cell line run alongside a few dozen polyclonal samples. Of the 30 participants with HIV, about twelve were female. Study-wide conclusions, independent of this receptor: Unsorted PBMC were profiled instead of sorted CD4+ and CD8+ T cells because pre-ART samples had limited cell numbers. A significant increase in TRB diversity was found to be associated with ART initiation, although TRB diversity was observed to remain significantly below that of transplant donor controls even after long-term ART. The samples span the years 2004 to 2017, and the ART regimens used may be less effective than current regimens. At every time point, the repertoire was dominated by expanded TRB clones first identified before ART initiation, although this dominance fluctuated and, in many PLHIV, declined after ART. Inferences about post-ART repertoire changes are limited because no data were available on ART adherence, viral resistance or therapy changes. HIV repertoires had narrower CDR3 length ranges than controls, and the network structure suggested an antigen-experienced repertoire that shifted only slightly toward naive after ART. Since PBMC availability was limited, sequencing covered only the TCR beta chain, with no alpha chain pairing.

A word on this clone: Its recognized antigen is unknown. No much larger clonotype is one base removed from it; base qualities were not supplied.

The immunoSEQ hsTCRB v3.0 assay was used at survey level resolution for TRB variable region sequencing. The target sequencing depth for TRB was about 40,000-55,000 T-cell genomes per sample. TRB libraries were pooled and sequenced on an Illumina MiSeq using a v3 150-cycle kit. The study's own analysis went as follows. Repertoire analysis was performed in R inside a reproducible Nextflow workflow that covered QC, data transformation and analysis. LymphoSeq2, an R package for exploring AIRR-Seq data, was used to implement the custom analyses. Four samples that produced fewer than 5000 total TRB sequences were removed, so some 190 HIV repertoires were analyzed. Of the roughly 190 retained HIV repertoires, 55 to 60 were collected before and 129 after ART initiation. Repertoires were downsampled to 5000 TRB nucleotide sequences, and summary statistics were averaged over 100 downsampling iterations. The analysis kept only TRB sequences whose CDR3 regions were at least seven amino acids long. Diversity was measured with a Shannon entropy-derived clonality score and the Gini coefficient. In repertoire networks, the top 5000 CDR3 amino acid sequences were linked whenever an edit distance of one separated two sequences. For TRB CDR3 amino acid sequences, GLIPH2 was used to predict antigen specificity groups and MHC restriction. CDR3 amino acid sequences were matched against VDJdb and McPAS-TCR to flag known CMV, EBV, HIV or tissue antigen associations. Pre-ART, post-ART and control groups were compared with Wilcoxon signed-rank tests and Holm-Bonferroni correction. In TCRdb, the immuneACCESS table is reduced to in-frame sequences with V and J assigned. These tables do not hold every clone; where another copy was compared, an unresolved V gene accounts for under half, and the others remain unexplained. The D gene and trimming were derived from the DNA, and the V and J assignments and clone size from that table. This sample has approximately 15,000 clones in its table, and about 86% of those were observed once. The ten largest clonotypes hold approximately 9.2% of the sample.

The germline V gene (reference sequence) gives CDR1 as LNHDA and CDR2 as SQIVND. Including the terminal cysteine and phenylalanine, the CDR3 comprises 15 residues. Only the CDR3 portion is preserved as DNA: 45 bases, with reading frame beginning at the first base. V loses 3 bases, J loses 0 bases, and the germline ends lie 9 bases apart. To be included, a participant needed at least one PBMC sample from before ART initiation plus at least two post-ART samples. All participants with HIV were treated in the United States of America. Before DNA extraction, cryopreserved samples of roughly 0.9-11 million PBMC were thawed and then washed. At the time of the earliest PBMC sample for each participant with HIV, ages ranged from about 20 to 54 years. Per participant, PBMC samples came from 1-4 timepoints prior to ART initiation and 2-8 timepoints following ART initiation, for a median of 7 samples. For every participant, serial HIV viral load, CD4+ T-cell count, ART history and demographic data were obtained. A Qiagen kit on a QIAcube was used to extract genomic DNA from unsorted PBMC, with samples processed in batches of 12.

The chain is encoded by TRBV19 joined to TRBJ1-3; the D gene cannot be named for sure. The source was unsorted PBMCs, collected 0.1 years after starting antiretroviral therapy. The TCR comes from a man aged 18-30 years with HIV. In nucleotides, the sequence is TGTGCCAGTAGTATCGGGGTCAACTCTGGAAACACCATATATTTT. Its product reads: CASSIGVNSGNTIYF.